This T cell receptor beta chain was profiled in a study of PD-L1 blockade in urothelial cancer. The wider study: Patients' prior chemotherapy regimens numbered 0 to 3. Blood analysis was done at 3 weeks (second dose) and 6 weeks after treatment began. Each blood sample yielded a median of about 130,000 T cells. Broader study findings: Sub-median blood TCR clonality before treatment predicted longer survival.

V lost 1 base, J lost 3 bases, and 10 bases lay in between. This CDR3 region has 15 residues. The germline CDR1 and CDR2 sequences are LNHNV and YYDKDF (reference sequence). As to time point: pretreatment peripheral blood. The assay was immunoSEQ multiplex PCR, and TCRdb's table has in-frame clones only and misses some. The sample has approximately 90,000 clones; roughly 84% are singletons. Note on this clone: Its target is not known.

The origin of this receptor is a man aged 55 to 69 with urothelial cancer. The gene calls are TRBV15 and TRBJ2-4; D is perhaps TRBD1 (7 bases). The sequenced sample was PBMCs, obtained around atezolizumab (anti-PD-L1) treatment. CDR3 in DNA: TGTGCCACCAGCAGAGCGGGGGACAGCAAAAACATTCAGTACTTC. Its protein product is CATSRAGDSKNIQYF.